This TCR beta chain originates from a study of regulatory T cells in long-lasting Graves disease. Study-level findings and limits: New patients shared fewer public clonotypes (approximately 1,000) than persistent patients did (roughly 2,600). Those with persistent Graves' had less TCR diversity than newly diagnosed patients. Persistent cases favored TRBV28, TRBJ1-2 and TRBJ2-5.

CDR3 length: 15 amino acids. Looked up from germline, CDR1 is GTSNPN and CDR2 is SVGIG (reference sequence). Trimming took off 2 bases at V and 4 bases at J, with 17 bases between the two ends. Indicated time point: newly diagnosed GD, antithyroid drugs for less than 3 months. Generation of the TCR library employed RNA extracted from PBMCs. Arm-PCR of CDR3 regions and iRepertoire HTBI primers were the basis on which TCR beta libraries were built. TCRdb independently ran MiXCR on the multiplex PCR reads; one entry per CDR3 protein. The table has hundreds of thousands of distinct CDR3 sequences, about 20% seen once; the top ten hold about 39%. This clonotype was recorded at least ten times. Its antigen is still unknown.

Material: peripheral blood mononuclear cells (PBMCs), obtained at new diagnosis, from a patient treated with antithyroid drugs. The chain is built from TRBV30 and TRBJ1-1, with TRBD1 as a possible D gene (6 bases). The receptor's source is a female donor with Graves disease. The CDR3 region is CAWSRWGGASTEAFF. CDR3 DNA: TGTGCCTGGAGTCGCTGGGGGGGCGCGAGCACTGAAGCTTTCTTT.